The rows below give T cell receptor beta chains drawn from one sample of a study of control samples from healthy donors and cancer patients. This table comes from immunoSEQ multiplex PCR, and its TCRdb copy is limited to in-frame clones, with some not included. This sample has 99,000 or so clones, with roughly four fifths found just once. The sample was blood. Receptors originate from a man aged 55 to 69 in good health. Both conserved end residues are part of each CDR3. The D gene is left open where the match is weak. Size is omitted from some rows. Given values are once, few, many or a class for expanded clones.

J gene	clone size	D gene	CDR3 length	V gene	CDR3 DNA	CDR3 protein
TRBJ1-1	-	TRBD1	15	TRBV6-5	TGTGCCAGCAGTTACGGGACAGGGGTGAGCACTGAAGCTTTCTTT	CASSYGTGVSTEAFF
TRBJ2-3	-	TRBD2	18	TRBV7-9	TGTGCCAGCAGCTTAGAAACTAGCGGGATGGGGGGCACAGATACGCAGTATTTT	CASSLETSGMGGTDTQYF
TRBJ2-3	-	-	14	TRBV9	TGTGCCAGCAGCGTAAACCACCCGGGGGATACGCAGTATTTT	CASSVNHPGDTQYF
TRBJ1-3	-	-	11	TRBV30	TGTGCCTGGAGTCCGGGATACACCATATATTTT	CAWSPGYTIYF
TRBJ2-1	once	TRBD2	17	TRBV6-1	TGTGCCAGCAGTGCCCCCTGGGGGGGGAAAACTAGCGGGAAGCAGTTCTTC	CASSAPWGGKTSGKQFF
TRBJ1-1	few	TRBD1	15	TRBV3-1/TRBV3-2	TGTGCCAGCAGCCAGTTACAGGGGCTGAACACTGAAGCTTTCTTT	CASSQLQGLNTEAFF
TRBJ2-1	-	-	13	TRBV25-1	TGTGCCAGCAGTGCCCTACAGGGAAGGGAGCAGTTCTTC	CASSALQGREQFF
TRBJ2-3	-	TRBD1	15	TRBV11-3	TGTGCCAGCAGCAAACGGACAGGGAGCACAGATACGCAGTATTTT	CASSKRTGSTDTQYF
TRBJ2-1	-	-	16	TRBV21-1	TGTGCCAGCAGCGAGCAGCGGGGGGTGGAGTACAATGAGCAGTTCTTC	CASSEQRGVEYNEQFF
TRBJ2-5	-	-	18	TRBV6-1	TGTGCCAGCAGTGAAGGGCAGGGGGGAGGTTGGTACCAAGAGACCCAGTACTTC	CASSEGQGGGWYQETQYF
TRBJ1-5	-	-	13	TRBV6-6	TGTGCCAGCAGTTTCGGGGCGGGTCAGCCCCAGCATTTT	CASSFGAGQPQHF
TRBJ1-4	few	TRBD1	16	TRBV5-6	TGTGCCAGCAGTTCTAAAGCCGGGACAGGGAATGAAAAACTGTTTTTT	CASSSKAGTGNEKLFF
TRBJ1-6	-	-	14	TRBV6-6	TGTGCCAGCAGTTACAGGACCACTAATTCACCCCTCCACTTT	CASSYRTTNSPLHF
TRBJ1-2	-	TRBD1	15	TRBV3-1/TRBV3-2	TGTGCCAGCAGCCAAGGGACAGGCTCCTACCATGGCTACACCTTC	CASSQGTGSYHGYTF
TRBJ1-4	-	-	16	TRBV11-2	TGTGCCAGCAGCTTTCGGGGCGCGGGGGAAAATGAAAAACTGTTTTTT	CASSFRGAGENEKLFF
TRBJ2-3	-	-	14	TRBV4-1	TGCGCCAGCAGCCAACCAGACAGTACAGATACGCAGTATTTT	CASSQPDSTDTQYF
TRBJ2-1	-	-	19	TRBV24-1	TGTGCCACCAGTGATTTGCCCCCGGGGCAGGGCCCAACCTACAATGAGCAGTTCTTC	CATSDLPPGQGPTYNEQFF
TRBJ2-1	-	-	11	TRBV20-1	TGCAGTGCTGCCCTGTACAATGAGCAGTTCTTC	CSAALYNEQFF
TRBJ1-5	-	-	12	TRBV7-5	TGTGCCAGAAGCTACAAGAGTCAGCCCCAGCATTTT	CARSYKSQPQHF
TRBJ2-1	-	TRBD2	12	TRBV2	TGTGCCGGGAGGGATAGTACCAATGAGCAGTTCTTC	CAGRDSTNEQFF
TRBJ1-5	-	-	16	TRBV6-1	TGTGCCAGCAGTGAAGCGGGGGGGGCAAGCAATCAGCCCCAGCATTTT	CASSEAGGASNQPQHF
TRBJ2-2	-	TRBD2	15	TRBV5-1	TGCGCCAGCAGCTCCACTAGCGGGGTATCGGGGGAGCTGTTTTTT	CASSSTSGVSGELFF
TRBJ2-2	-	-	14	TRBV3-1/TRBV3-2	TGTGCCAGCAGCCAGTTACCTAACACCGGGGAGCTGTTTTTT	CASSQLPNTGELFF
TRBJ2-1	-	-	17	TRBV4-1	TGCGCCAGCAGCCAGCCGACTCGGGGGAATTCCTACAATGAGCAGTTCTTC	CASSQPTRGNSYNEQFF
TRBJ2-7	-	TRBD2	17	TRBV5-6	TGTGCCAGCAGCTTGCTCGGACTAGCGGGGGGCTCCTACGAGCAGTACTTC	CASSLLGLAGGSYEQYF